This TCR beta chain was obtained from a study of blood T cell repertoires in COVID-19. Study-level background: The United States, Italy and Spain provided the acute and convalescent COVID-19 samples. From T cells, B-cell-depleted T cells, or PBMCs came the material, which was cDNA or gDNA.

Study processing details: Amplifying reference gene primers gave estimates of nucleated cell counts. The data were produced by immunoSEQ multiplex PCR, yet TCRdb's version contains in-frame clones alone and is incomplete. D and trimming were read from the DNA, whereas the V and J calls and clone size are those reported in that table. The data hold approximately 320,000 clones, with 70% to 90% observed a single time. Germline V gene data show CDR1 as SEHNR and CDR2 as FQNEAQ (reference sequence). CDR3 size: 13 residues. Details on this clone: An end of the junction differs from the germline gene, which may be a read error.

The material sequenced was peripheral blood. J is TRBJ1-1 and V is TRBV7-9; 7 bases match TRBD1. This TCR derives from a human donor in a cohort sampled during active COVID-19. CDR3 sequence reads: CASTLTGAGGAFF. The CDR3 coding sequence is TGTGCCAGCACCTTAACAGGGGCCGGAGGAGCTTTCTTT.